This TCR beta chain appears in the sequencing data of a study of shared clonotypes between healthy human individuals. CDR1 is SGHDN and CDR2 is FVKESK in the germline V gene. Losses at the gene ends were 6 bases for V and 4 bases for J; bases not matched to a gene: 1. This CDR3 spans 14 amino acids. The assay was immunoSEQ multiplex PCR, and TCRdb's table has in-frame clones only and misses some. Here the sample spans over 2,000,000 clones, roughly 95% being singletons. The naive CD8 population came from CD45RO-negative cells selected for CCR7, without terminally differentiated effector memory CD45RA+ cells.

The chain carries TRBV14 and TRBJ2-1, with 12 bases identical to TRBD2. This receptor was identified in a man between 18 and 35 years old in good health. Some clones in this sample may be carry-over from other donors' samples. Sample: naive CD8+ T cells from PBMCs. The CDR3 DNA reads TGTGCCAGCAGACTAGCGGGAGGATACAATGAGCAGTTCTTC. Encoded protein: CASRLAGGYNEQFF.